This TCR beta chain emerged from a study of CD8 T cells in ankylosing spondylitis. TCRdb fed the 5' RACE reads into MiXCR, producing one record per CDR3 protein. The sample includes 150,000 to 200,000 distinct CDR3 sequences, about 32% of them seen just once. Germline V CDR1 and CDR2: DFQATT, SNEGSKA (reference sequence). The ends lost 1 base at V and 6 bases at J; junction bases unmatched: 11. This CDR3 contains 16 residues. Material: synovial fluid, either unsorted or a sorted T cell fraction (not recorded which). The TCR originated in a male donor with ankylosing spondylitis. The rearrangement uses TRBV20-1 and TRBJ2-1; TRBD2 agrees at 8 bases. The CDR3 loop is CSARVGLAGNLNEQFF. CDR3 coding DNA: TGCAGTGCTAGAGTGGGGTTAGCGGGAAATCTCAATGAGCAGTTCTTC.